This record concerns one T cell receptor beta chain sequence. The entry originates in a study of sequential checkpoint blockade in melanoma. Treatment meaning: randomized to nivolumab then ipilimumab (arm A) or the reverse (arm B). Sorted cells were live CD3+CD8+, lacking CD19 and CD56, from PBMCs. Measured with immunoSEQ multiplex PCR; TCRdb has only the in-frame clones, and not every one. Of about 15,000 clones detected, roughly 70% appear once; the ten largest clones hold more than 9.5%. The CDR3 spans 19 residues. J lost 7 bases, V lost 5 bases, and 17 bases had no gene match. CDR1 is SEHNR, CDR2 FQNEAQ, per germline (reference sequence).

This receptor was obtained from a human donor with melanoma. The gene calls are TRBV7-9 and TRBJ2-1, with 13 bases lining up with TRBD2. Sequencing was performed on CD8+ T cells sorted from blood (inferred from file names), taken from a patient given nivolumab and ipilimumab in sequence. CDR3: CASSRTGTSGARHRNEQFF. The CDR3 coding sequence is TGTGCCAGCAGCCGGACCGGGACTAGCGGGGCTAGACATCGGAATGAGCAGTTCTTC.